These 24 T cell receptor beta chains were sequenced from one sample in a study of somatic mutations in T cells in chronic GVHD. The assay was immunoSEQ multiplex PCR, and TCRdb's table has in-frame clones only and misses some. The data hold 11,000 to 15,000 clones, with approximately 78% observed a single time. Sequenced: Vbeta20-negative CD4+ T cells from blood. Every receptor here comes from a male patient aged 50 to 60 with chronic graft-versus-host disease. Some T cells could come from the graft donor.

This clone has more than one count but fewer than ten. The J gene is TRBJ2-7, the V gene TRBV5-4, with 9 bases matching TRBD1. J lost 5 bases, V lost 3 bases, and 3 bases had no gene match. CDR3 size: 13 residues. Germline values: CDR1 SGHNT, CDR2 YYREEE (reference sequence). The CDR3 DNA follows: TGTGCCAGCAGCTGGGACAGGGAAGACGAGCAGTACTTC. This encodes CASSWDREDEQYF.

The V and J genes are TRBV19 and TRBJ2-1, with 7 bases lining up with TRBD1. Germline CDR1 is LNHDA and CDR2 is SQIVND (reference sequence). The CDR3 covers 16 residues. The V and J ends lost 5 bases and 0 bases, in that order; junction bases with no gene match: 7. The CDR3 spells CASSLAYRGSYNEQFF. In DNA form, the CDR3 reads TGTGCCAGTAGTCTGGCGTACAGGGGCTCCTACAATGAGCAGTTCTTC.

This clone was seen only a few times. The chain joins TRBV5-6 to TRBJ1-5, with TRBD1 matching 7 bases. V gave up 2 bases and J gave up 4 bases; unmatched junction bases: 9. Germline-derived CDR1 and CDR2 are SGHDT and YYEEEE. This CDR3 is 16 amino acids long. CDR3 protein: CASSLYETGKNQPQHF. CDR3 bases: TGTGCCAGCAGCTTATACGAGACAGGGAAAAATCAGCCCCAGCATTTT.

This chain uses TRBV18 with TRBJ1-1, with TRBD1 matching over 7 bases. This CDR3 spans 15 amino acids. Trimming took 4 bases from V and 3 from J; bases not matched to a gene: 8. Germline V lookup: CDR1 KGHSH, CDR2 LQKENI. This CDR3 reads CASSRVVDRDTEAFF. For the CDR3, the DNA is TGTGCCAGCTCACGGGTTGTAGACAGGGACACTGAAGCTTTCTTT. Using reference TRBV18 and TRBJ1-1 for the parts outside the CDR3, the full variable domain is NAGVMQNPRHLVRRRGQEARLRCSPMKGHSHVYWYRQLPEEGLKFMVYLQKENIIDESGMPKERFSAEFPKEGPSILRIQQVVRGDSAAYFCASSRVVDRDTEAFFGQGTRLTVV.

This sequence joins TRBV29-1 and TRBJ2-4; D is perhaps TRBD1 (5 bases). The V and J ends lost 6 bases and 2 bases respectively, with 11 bases between them. Germline CDR1 is SQVTM and CDR2 is ANQGSEA. The CDR3 runs 13 residues. CDR3 sequence: CSVPGSSKNIQYF. CDR3 DNA sequence: TGCAGCGTGCCAGGGTCCTCCAAAAACATTCAGTACTTC.

This chain uses TRBV7-6 with TRBJ1-5; D not certain. With 2 bases removed from V and 0 bases from J, the gap between germline ends came to 8 bases. The CDR3 covers 15 residues. Germline-derived CDR1 and CDR2 are SGHVS and FNYEAQ. The CDR3 here is CASSLSDYSNQPQHF. Here the CDR3 DNA reads TGTGCCAGCAGCTTATCGGACTATAGCAATCAGCCCCAGCATTTT.

This clone has only a few counts. The gene calls are TRBV23-1 and TRBJ2-1; 11 bases align to TRBD2. TRBV23-1 is assigned to the ORF class and has an uncertain function. CDR3 size: 23 residues. Trimming removed 2 bases from V and 3 bases from J; junction bases left unmatched: 24. The CDR3 spells CASSQGPGGPTSGDPLYYNEQFF. In DNA, the CDR3 is TGCGCCAGCAGTCAAGGTCCAGGGGGCCCGACTAGCGGGGACCCCCTCTACTACAATGAGCAGTTCTTC.

The rearrangement uses TRBV7-6 and TRBJ2-1, with 8 bases lining up with TRBD1. CDR1 and CDR2 from the germline V gene are SGHVS and FNYEAQ. V was pared by 5 bases and J by 0 bases, with 6 bases of the junction left unmatched. The CDR3 runs 16 residues. The DNA for the CDR3 is TGTGCCAGCAGCGATACAGGGGGAAGCTCCTACAATGAGCAGTTCTTC. This encodes CASSDTGGSSYNEQFF.

The chain recombines TRBV4-1 with TRBJ2-1, with D possibly TRBD1 on 6 matching bases. The V gene lost 4 bases and the J gene lost 2 bases, with 18 bases spanning the gap. Germline values: CDR1 MGHRA, CDR2 YSYEKL. This CDR3 has 17 amino acids. This CDR3 reads CASSLLRGDTAYNEQFF. The CDR3 bases are TGCGCCAGCAGCCTCCTCCGAGGGGACACGGCCTACAATGAGCAGTTCTTC.

V is TRBV27 and J is TRBJ1-5; D gene uncertain. V lost 5 bases, J lost 9 bases, and 14 bases lay in between. Germline lookup yields CDR1 MNHEY and CDR2 SMNVEV (reference sequence). This CDR3 is built from 13 residues. Here the CDR3 DNA reads TGTGCCAGCAGTAAGGAGATCAATTGGCCCCAGCATTTT. As protein: CASSKEINWPQHF.

This sequence joins TRBV28 and TRBJ1-5, with 7 bases lining up with TRBD1. The ends lost 6 bases at V and 6 bases at J; junction bases unmatched: 8. The CDR3 is 14 amino acids. Germline V gene sequence: CDR1 MDHEN, CDR2 SYDVKM. The CDR3 sequence: CASRLEGAGQPQHF. CDR3 coding DNA: TGTGCCAGCAGACTCGAGGGGGCCGGTCAGCCCCAGCATTTT. The full variable domain, in which reference TRBV28 and TRBJ1-5 provide the parts outside the CDR3, is DVKVTQSSRYLVKRTGEKVFLECVQDMDHENMFWYRQDPGLGLRLIYFSYDVKMKEKGDIPEGYSVSREKKERFSLILESASTNQTSMYLCASRLEGAGQPQHFGDGTRLSIL.

The chain uses TRBV7-2 and TRBJ2-5, with a weak D call TRBD2 (8 bases). The V gene lost 4 bases and the J gene lost 5 bases, with 20 bases spanning the gap. Germline V gene data show CDR1 as SGHTA and CDR2 as FQGNSA. The CDR3 spans 16 residues. Here the CDR3 reads CASSSGYRGGGETQYF. The CDR3 DNA is TGTGCCAGCAGCTCCGGGTACAGGGGCGGGGGGGAGACCCAGTACTTC.

The chain is built from TRBV18 and TRBJ1-5, with D possibly being TRBD1 (6 bases). The CDR3 is made up of 15 amino acids. With 6 bases removed from V and 7 bases from J, the gap between germline ends came to 19 bases. Germline lookup yields CDR1 KGHSH and CDR2 LQKENI. The CDR3 spells CASSQAQGPVQPQHF. CDR3 bases: TGTGCCAGCTCCCAAGCACAGGGACCAGTACAGCCCCAGCATTTT. The full variable domain, with the rest looked up from reference TRBV18 and TRBJ1-5, is NAGVMQNPRHLVRRRGQEARLRCSPMKGHSHVYWYRQLPEEGLKFMVYLQKENIIDESGMPKERFSAEFPKEGPSILRIQQVVRGDSAAYFCASSQAQGPVQPQHFGDGTRLSIL.

This clone was counted between two and nine times. The V call is TRBV7-2, the J call TRBJ2-5; TRBD2 agrees at 9 bases. This CDR3 has 14 amino acids. The junction had 3 bases not matched to a gene; V was cut back by 5 bases and J by 2 bases. Germline loops: CDR1 SGHTA, CDR2 FQGNSA. As DNA, the CDR3 is TGTGCCAGCAGCCCCAGCGGGGGGCAAGAGACCCAGTACTTC. The encoded protein is CASSPSGGQETQYF.

The V and J genes are TRBV2 and TRBJ2-7; TRBD1 is a possible D gene (6 bases). This CDR3 has 11 residues. Germline V lookup: CDR1 SNHLY, CDR2 FYNNEI. The germline V and J ends were trimmed by 8 bases and 2 bases, with 7 bases remaining between them. As DNA, the CDR3 is TGTGCCAGCGGACAGACCTACGAGCAGTACTTC. Translation: CASGQTYEQYF.

The gene calls are TRBV7-2 and TRBJ1-5; D perhaps matches TRBD1 (5 bases). This CDR3 comprises 15 residues. CDR1 and CDR2 (germline): SGHTA, FQGNSA. Trimming shortened V by 1 base and J by 7 bases, and 14 bases separated the two germline ends. CDR3 in amino acids: CASSLERGLGQPQHF. Here the CDR3 DNA reads TGTGCCAGCAGCTTAGAAAGGGGCTTAGGGCAGCCCCAGCATTTT.

This clone was seen a single time. The chain joins TRBV19 to TRBJ2-5; 7 nucleotides match TRBD1. The junction had 6 bases not matched to a gene; V was cut back by 7 bases and J by 1 base. CDR3 length: 14 residues. CDR1 and CDR2 (germline): LNHDA, SQIVND (reference sequence). The CDR3 sequence is CASNYRGLQETQYF. The CDR3 nucleotides are TGTGCCAGTAATTACAGGGGCCTCCAAGAGACCCAGTACTTC.

This clone has only one observation. The genes are TRBV23-1 and TRBJ2-1; 9 bases map to TRBD1. TRBV23-1 is an open reading frame whose function is uncertain. The CDR3 extends over 15 amino acids. J gave up 2 bases and V 3 bases, and 2 bases lay outside the gene matches. The CDR3 coding sequence is TGCGCCAGCAGTCATAGGGACAGGGCCTACAATGAGCAGTTCTTC. Translation: CASSHRDRAYNEQFF.

There are a few counts of this clone. The chain joins TRBV10-2 to TRBJ2-1; unclear D gene. CDR1 and CDR2 (germline): WSHSY, SAAADI. The CDR3 runs to 13 residues. The V end was cut by 7 bases, the J end by 2 bases, with 9 bases between. CDR3 in amino acids: CASMITAYNEQFF. The CDR3 bases are TGCGCCAGCATGATAACTGCCTACAATGAGCAGTTCTTC.

The chain recombines TRBV20-1 with TRBJ2-1, with a weak D call TRBD2 (6 bases). The CDR3 runs to 10 residues. Trimming took 5 bases from V and 12 from J, leaving 11 bases between them. CDR1 and CDR2 (germline): DFQATT, SNEGSKA (reference sequence). The DNA of the CDR3 is TGCAGTGCTCTCCGGGAGCGGCAGTTCTTC. Protein: CSALRERQFF.

This sequence joins TRBV4-2 and TRBJ1-4, with D possibly matching TRBD1 (5 bases). Germline-derived CDR1 and CDR2 are LGHNA and YNFKEQ. This CDR3 is 15 amino acids long. The V end lost 0 bases, the J end lost 7 bases, and 12 bases lay between the germline ends. The CDR3 DNA is TGTGCCAGCAGCCAAGATGGGGGGATCGGTGAAAAACTGTTTTTT. Translated, it gives CASSQDGGIGEKLFF.

This clone occurred a few times. The gene calls are TRBV19 and TRBJ2-1; 9 bases fit TRBD1. V shed 3 bases and J 6 bases; nucleotides not matched to a gene: 3. The CDR3 totals 14 residues. CDR1 is LNHDA and CDR2 is SQIVND in the germline V gene (reference sequence). CDR3 region: CASSIGTGSNEQFF. The CDR3, as DNA: TGTGCCAGTAGTATCGGGACAGGGAGCAATGAGCAGTTCTTC.

The rearrangement uses TRBV15 and TRBJ2-3; 7 bases line up with TRBD2. The CDR3 contains 14 residues. The J segment lost 6 bases and the V segment lost 4 bases, leaving 7 bases of the junction unmatched. Germline loops: CDR1 LNHNV, CDR2 YYDKDF (reference sequence). This CDR3 is CATSTAARGDTQYF. The CDR3 region has the DNA TGTGCCACCAGCACCGCGGCGCGGGGGGATACGCAGTATTTT.

V gene TRBV7-9 combines with J gene TRBJ1-1, with TRBD1 matching over 10 bases. J was trimmed by 4 bases and V by 1 base; bases with no gene match: 3. This CDR3 comprises 15 residues. Germline V lookup: CDR1 SEHNR, CDR2 FQNEAQ (reference sequence). The CDR3 is CASSLVRTGGTEAFF. CDR3 coding DNA: TGTGCCAGCAGCTTAGTGCGGACAGGGGGCACTGAAGCTTTCTTT.